This TCR beta chain is from a study of blood T cell repertoires in COVID-19. The CDR3 runs 15 residues. Germline values: CDR1 SGHNT, CDR2 YYREEE (reference sequence). Losses at the gene ends were 6 bases for V and 5 bases for J; bases not matched to a gene: 11. Sequencing used immunoSEQ multiplex PCR; TCRdb keeps in-frame clones, though not all of them. The data contain tens of thousands of clones, approximately 88% of them singletons. This clone turned up a few times. This clonotype was obtained from an older woman with acute or convalescent COVID-19. The chain has TRBV5-4 and TRBJ2-3, with 8 positions matching TRBD2. Input material: peripheral blood. CDR3 DNA sequence: TGTGCCAGCACCTCCGTGGGGACTAGTGGAGATACGCAGTATTTT. Translated: CASTSVGTSGDTQYF.